Detailed here is one T cell receptor (beta chain). This CDR3 is built from 15 residues. CDR1 is SGHRS, CDR2 YFSETQ, per germline. V lost 0 bases and J lost 4, with 13 bases in between. This entry is derived from a study of cytomegalovirus exposure and HLA in healthy donors. A multiplex PCR was run with 60 Vbeta primers and 13 Jbeta primers. The data were produced by immunoSEQ multiplex PCR, yet TCRdb's version contains in-frame clones alone and is incomplete. The sample lists roughly 110,000 clones, roughly four fifths seen once, with around 2.5% in the top ten. This rearrangement joins TRBV5-1 to TRBJ1-2, with TRBD1 as a possible D gene (5 bases). Sequencing input: PBMCs. This TCR derives from a woman aged 18 to 35 in good health and CMV-seronegative. The CDR3 here is CASSLERQSPYGYTF. CDR3 nucleotides: TGCGCCAGCAGCTTGGAACGACAGAGCCCCTATGGCTACACCTTC.